This TCR beta chain is drawn from a study of regulatory T cells in long-lasting Graves disease. The time point denotes: persistent/refractory GD, antithyroid drugs over 5 years with positive TRAb. With RNA extracted from PBMCs as input, the TCR library was made. CDR3-region Arm-PCR and iRepertoire HTBI primers produced the TCR beta libraries. One entry per CDR3 protein, called by TCRdb with MiXCR from the multiplex PCR reads. The sample carries 300,000 to 350,000 distinct CDR3 sequences, about 20% recorded once. Trimming shortened V by 1 base and J by 7 bases, and 25 bases separated the two germline ends. The CDR3 consists of 19 residues. The germline V gene has CDR1 SGHDN and CDR2 FVKESK. Study conclusions and caveats: Persistent cases favored TRBV28, TRBJ1-2 and TRBJ2-5. The study examined only peripheral blood, not thyroid tissue. Persistent-disease Graves' patients showed less TCR diversity than new cases.

This clonotype was seen repeatedly, ten times or more. The antigen remains undetermined. The source is a female donor with Graves disease. Material: peripheral blood mononuclear cells (PBMCs), obtained when the disease was refractory, from a patient treated with antithyroid drugs. V and J are TRBV14 and TRBJ1-4; tentative D call: TRBD1 (5 bases). CDR3 residues: CASSQAEWGSRVFGEKLFF. In nucleotides, the CDR3 is TGTGCCAGCAGCCAAGCCGAATGGGGGTCTAGAGTATTCGGTGAAAAACTGTTTTTT.